Presented here are 32 T cell receptor beta chains from one specimen sequenced in a study of Graves' ophthalmopathy and Graves' hyperthyroidism. Beta-chain TCR CDR3 regions were amplified from RNA transcripts. An opening RT-PCR round employed HTBI primers and preceded a second-round multiplex PCR. TCRdb analysed the multiplex PCR reads with MiXCR anew, one entry per CDR3 protein. This table has over 450,000 distinct CDR3 sequences, approximately 15% appearing once. The material sequenced was blood. The origin of the receptors is a woman aged 30 to 39 with Graves' ophthalmopathy.

This clonotype was seen repeatedly, ten times or more. The chain joins TRBV12-3 or TRBV12-4 to TRBJ2-2, with 10 bases that match TRBD2. V gave up 3 bases and J gave up 5 bases; unmatched junction bases: 6. The length of the CDR3 is 16 residues. This CDR3 is CASSFGLAGVTGELFF. In nucleotides, the CDR3 is TGTGCCAGCAGTTTTGGTCTAGCGGGAGTAACCGGGGAGCTGTTTTTT.

The table lists this clonotype with many counts. CDR3 sequence (DNA): TGTGCCAGCAGTCCCACAGGGACTCAGCCCCAGCATTTT. This encodes CASSPTGTQPQHF. V is TRBV12-3 or TRBV12-4 and J is TRBJ1-5, with a possible D match to TRBD1 (6 bases). The V and J ends lost 5 bases and 6 bases respectively, with 11 bases between them. The CDR3 covers 13 residues.

This clonotype was detected ten times or more. This chain links TRBV28 with TRBJ1-6; 7 nucleotides line up with TRBD1. The CDR3 extends over 14 amino acids. Germline V gene lookup returns CDR1 MDHEN and CDR2 SYDVKM. The J segment lost 7 bases and the V segment lost 6 bases, leaving 6 bases of the junction unmatched. Written as DNA, the CDR3 is TGTGCCAGCAGACCAGGGGGGAGGAATTCACCCCTCCACTTT. Protein: CASRPGGRNSPLHF.

The chain recombines TRBV6-5 with TRBJ1-6, with D possibly being TRBD1 (5 bases). CDR1 and CDR2 (germline): MNHEY, SVGAGI. Trimming pared 6 bases from V and 7 bases from J, leaving 13 bases between. This CDR3 contains 14 residues. CDR3 protein: CASSYPGKNSPLHF. CDR3 bases: TGTGCCAGCAGCTACCCAGGGAAAAATTCACCCCTCCACTTT.

This clonotype showed up many times. The V call is TRBV12-5, the J call TRBJ1-2; D might be TRBD1 (6 bases). Germline CDR1 is LGHNT and CDR2 is FRNRAP. The CDR3 has 13 residues. The germline V and J ends were trimmed by 0 bases and 13 bases, with 15 bases remaining between them. CDR3: CASGLVQGRSPTF. CDR3 coding DNA: TGTGCTAGTGGTTTGGTACAGGGCCGCTCTCCCACCTTC.

This clonotype was detected many times. The chain couples TRBV30 to TRBJ1-1; D is unclear. CDR3 length equals 14 residues. Trimming removed 0 bases at V and 2 bases at J, with 10 bases between. The germline CDR1 and CDR2 sequences are GTSNPN and SVGIG (reference sequence). CDR3 DNA: TGTGCCTGGAGTGTACTGCCGGGCAACACTGAAGCTTTCTTT. Its translation is CAWSVLPGNTEAFF.

Points on this clonotype: A much bigger clone sits one base away, suggesting this may be a read error. The chain has TRBV7-3 and TRBJ2-2; maybe TRBD2 (6 bases). V gave up 0 bases and J gave up 7 bases, with 15 bases separating them. The germline V gene encodes CDR1 SGHTA and CDR2 FQGTGA. The CDR3 runs to 16 residues. The CDR3 reads CASSLTSTGAIGELFF. The CDR3 DNA sequence: TGTGCCAGCAGCTTAACGTCAACGGGAGCCATCGGGGAGCTGTTTTTT.

This clonotype was counted at least ten times. The chain employs TRBV27 and TRBJ1-6; 7 bases map to TRBD1. Germline CDR1 reads MNHEY; CDR2 reads SMNVEV (reference sequence). V lost 6 bases and J lost 0; bases outside the gene matches: 5. The CDR3 spans 16 residues. CDR3: CASSEGASSYNSPLHF. The CDR3 bases are TGTGCCAGCAGCGAGGGGGCGAGCTCCTATAATTCACCCCTCCACTTT.

The count of this clonotype is one. The CDR3 ends on some other residue instead of the conserved phenylalanine or tryptophan, so this is likely a read error. The V call is TRBV30, the J call TRBJ2-5; 11 nucleotides agree with TRBD1. CDR3 length: 13 residues. Germline lookup yields CDR1 GTSNPN and CDR2 SVGIG (reference sequence). The V and J ends lost 5 bases and 3 bases, in that order; junction bases with no gene match: 2. The CDR3 loop is CAWWTGGKETQYL. The CDR3 coding sequence is TGTGCCTGGTGGACAGGGGGCAAAGAGACCCAGTACCTC.

The V and J genes are TRBV5-1 and TRBJ1-5; the D gene is possibly TRBD1 (6 bases). The CDR3 sequence is 15 residues long. Trimming removed 5 bases at V and 2 bases at J, with 14 bases between. Germline-derived CDR1 and CDR2 are SGHRS and YFSETQ. CDR3 sequence: CASRTPGVGNQPQHF. DNA for the CDR3: TGCGCCAGCAGGACCCCAGGGGTGGGCAATCAGCCCCAGCATTTT.

This clonotype showed up many times. CDR3 nucleotides: TGTGCCAGCAGCTTCTATCCGGAGAGTGAAGCTTTCTTT. Translating gives CASSFYPESEAFF. This chain joins TRBV27 and TRBJ1-1; D call uncertain. The germline gives CDR1 MNHEY, CDR2 SMNVEV (reference sequence). There are 13 residues in the CDR3. V lost 6 bases and J 7 bases, leaving 15 bases between the germline ends.

This chain connects TRBV6-1 to TRBJ1-6, with 7 bases fitting TRBD1. This CDR3 region has 16 residues. Trimming cost V 2 bases and J 9 bases; bases outside gene matches: 10. CDR1 is MNHNS, CDR2 SASEGT, per germline. The CDR3 DNA reads as TGTGCCAGCAGTGAAAACACGGGACAGTCATTTTCACCCCTCCACTTT. It specifies CASSENTGQSFSPLHF.

This clonotype has a count of ten or more. V is TRBV15 and J is TRBJ2-5; D ambiguous. Germline CDR1 LNHNV, CDR2 YYDKDF (reference sequence). Trimming took 1 base from V and 3 from J, leaving 6 bases between them. The CDR3 has 13 residues. CDR3 bases: TGTGCCACCAGCAGAGGGGCGAAAGAGACCCAGTACTTC. This sequence encodes CATSRGAKETQYF. Together with reference TRBV15 and TRBJ2-5, the CDR3 gives the full variable domain: DAMVIQNPRYQVTQFGKPVTLSCSQTLNHNVMYWYQQKSSQAPKLLFHYYDKDFNNEADTPDNFQSRRPNTSFCFLDIRSPGLGDTAMYLCATSRGAKETQYFGPGTRLLVL.

The CDR3 nucleotides read TGTGCTAGTGTTGATTTACAGGGGAGCACCGGGGAGCTGTTTTTT. Translating gives CASVDLQGSTGELFF. The chain joins TRBV12-5 to TRBJ2-2; 7 bases align to TRBD1. Germline V gives CDR1 LGHNT, CDR2 FRNRAP. The CDR3 loop spans 15 amino acids. V lost 7 bases and J lost 4; bases outside the gene matches: 9.

This clonotype appeared many times. This rearrangement joins TRBV11-2 to TRBJ2-2; 12 nucleotides match TRBD2. With V trimmed by 2 bases and J by 4 bases, 5 bases remained unmatched. CDR3 length: 17 amino acids. In germline, CDR1 is SGHAT, CDR2 FQNNGV. CDR3 in DNA: TGTGCCAGCAGCTTACGACTAGCGGGGGACCCCACCGGGGAGCTGTTTTTT. This sequence encodes CASSLRLAGDPTGELFF. Drawing the rest from reference TRBV11-2 and TRBJ2-2, the complete variable domain is EAGVAQSPRYKIIEKRQSVAFWCNPISGHATLYWYQQILGQGPKLLIQFQNNGVVDDSQLPKDRFSAERLKGVDSTLKIQPAKLEDSAVYLCASSLRLAGDPTGELFFGEGSRLTVL.

A note on this clonotype: Sequence at one end of the junction differs from germline and may be a read error. V and J are TRBV9 and TRBJ1-1; D is unclear. The CDR3 consists of 14 residues. Looked up from germline, CDR1 is SGDLS and CDR2 is YYNGEE. This chain's CDR3 is CSSSPQQMNTEAFF. CDR3 sequence (DNA): TGTTCCAGCAGCCCCCAACAAATGAACACTGAAGCTTTCTTT.

This clonotype was seen repeatedly, ten times or more. The genes are TRBV6-1 and TRBJ2-4; no firm D call. V gave up 5 bases and J gave up 0 bases, with 11 bases separating them. Germline CDR1 is MNHNS and CDR2 is SASEGT. The CDR3 is 15 residues long. The chain's CDR3 is CASSPLEGAKNIQYF. The CDR3 DNA reads TGTGCCAGCAGTCCCCTTGAAGGAGCCAAAAACATTCAGTACTTC.

The V gene is TRBV7-9, the J gene TRBJ2-4; D ambiguous. The CDR3 is made up of 13 amino acids. Trimming took 5 bases from V and 2 from J, leaving 7 bases between them. CDR1 SEHNR and CDR2 FQNEAQ come from the germline V gene (reference sequence). CDR3 DNA: TGTGCCAGCAGCACCGGGTCCAAAAACATTCAGTACTTC. Protein sequence: CASSTGSKNIQYF.

The table lists this clonotype with a few counts. This chain uses TRBV12-5 with TRBJ1-1; D remains ambiguous. The germline gives CDR1 LGHNT, CDR2 FRNRAP. V was cut by 7 bases and J by 4 bases, with 10 bases left in between. The CDR3 is made up of 12 amino acids. The CDR3: CASEEPGTEAFF. In DNA, the CDR3 is TGTGCTAGTGAGGAACCGGGCACTGAAGCTTTCTTT.

This clonotype was recorded many times. The J gene is TRBJ2-7, the V gene TRBV19, with TRBD1 identical over 7 bases. The V gene end was trimmed by 6 bases and the J gene end by 7 bases; junction bases not matched to a gene: 9. This CDR3 is built from 13 residues. In germline, CDR1 is LNHDA, CDR2 SQIVND (reference sequence). In DNA, the CDR3 is TGTGCCAGTAGCACAGGGGTGAGGCGGGAGCAGTACTTC. Its protein product is CASSTGVRREQYF.

This clonotype was counted ten times or more. The V call is TRBV7-2, the J call TRBJ2-5, with D possibly being TRBD1 or TRBD2 (5 bases each). Germline CDR1 reads SGHTA; CDR2 reads FQGNSA. This CDR3 spans 14 amino acids. V lost 5 bases and J lost 4, with 14 bases in between. This chain's CDR3 is CASSLSMGVETQYF. Here the CDR3 DNA reads TGTGCCAGCAGCCTCTCCATGGGGGTAGAGACCCAGTACTTC.

With regard to this clonotype: One end of the junction does not line up with germline, which may come from a read error. The V and J genes are TRBV20-1 and TRBJ2-2, with 7 bases that match TRBD1. Germline-derived CDR1 and CDR2 are DFQATT and SNEGSKA (reference sequence). The CDR3 length is 15 residues. In nucleotides, the CDR3 is TGCAGTGCCAGAGATGGGAGACAGGGTACCGGGGAGCTGTTTTTT. Translation: CSARDGRQGTGELFF.

This chain links TRBV6-5 with TRBJ2-7; the D is unclear. This CDR3 has 13 residues. Germline CDR1 reads MNHEY; CDR2 reads SVGAGI. V lost 4 bases and J 11 bases, leaving 18 bases between the germline ends. The CDR3 nucleotides read TGTGCCAGCAGTTCCCTCTGGCCCCAATTGGAGTACTTC. This translates into CASSSLWPQLEYF.

This clonotype has more than one count but fewer than ten. The J gene is TRBJ1-5, the V gene TRBV5-5; D not resolved. The germline CDR1 and CDR2 sequences are SGHKS and YYEKEE (reference sequence). The CDR3 runs to 13 residues. Trimming left V 1 base short and J 10 bases short, with 12 bases between. The CDR3 spells CASSLTPRQPQHF. The CDR3 DNA sequence: TGTGCCAGCAGCTTGACTCCACGACAACCCCAGCATTTT.

At least ten counts were recorded for this clonotype. The genes are TRBV15 and TRBJ1-1; D is undetermined. Germline values: CDR1 LNHNV, CDR2 YYDKDF (reference sequence). The CDR3 sequence is 14 residues long. The ends were cut back, 2 bases at V and 2 bases at J, with 9 bases in the middle. CDR3 sequence: CATSRYATNTEAFF. CDR3 nucleotides: TGTGCCACCAGCAGATACGCCACAAACACTGAAGCTTTCTTT.

This clonotype was observed many times. The chain has TRBV6-1 and TRBJ1-1; D gene uncertain. The germline V gene encodes CDR1 MNHNS and CDR2 SASEGT. The ends were cut back, 0 bases at V and 4 bases at J, with 12 bases in the middle. There are 15 residues in the CDR3. The CDR3 protein is CASSEAQQGFTEAFF. DNA for the CDR3: TGTGCCAGCAGTGAAGCGCAGCAAGGGTTCACTGAAGCTTTCTTT.

This clonotype was recorded at least ten times. The chain carries TRBV5-1 and TRBJ2-7; D not resolved. The CDR3 runs to 13 residues. The germline V gene encodes CDR1 SGHRS and CDR2 YFSETQ. The V and J ends lost 1 base and 2 bases respectively, with 7 bases between them. CDR3 region: CASSLLTPYEQYF. CDR3 in DNA: TGCGCCAGCAGCTTGTTAACACCCTACGAGCAGTACTTC.

This clonotype was observed many times. This chain connects TRBV4-2 to TRBJ1-2; D might be TRBD1 (6 bases). Deletions cut 6 bases from V and 3 bases from J, with 17 bases between. The CDR3 runs 15 residues. CDR1 and CDR2 (germline): LGHNA, YNFKEQ. The CDR3 coding sequence is TGTGCCAGCAGGCGGGCCCTGGACAGTGACTATGGCTACACCTTC. Translated, it gives CASRRALDSDYGYTF.

V gene TRBV10-3 combines with J gene TRBJ1-1; possible D gene TRBD1, 6 bases. Trimming pared 10 bases from V and 1 base from J, leaving 22 bases between. Per the germline V gene, CDR1 is ENHRY and CDR2 is SYGVKD. This CDR3 spans 16 amino acids. CDR3 DNA sequence: TGTGCCACCTTGAGATTAGAGGGACATCAGAACACTGAAGCTTTCTTT. It specifies CATLRLEGHQNTEAFF.

Ten or more counts support this clonotype. The J gene is TRBJ1-1, the V gene TRBV29-1; D remains ambiguous. Trimming cost V 4 bases and J 1 base, with 7 bases left between them. CDR3 length equals 12 residues. Germline CDR1 and CDR2: SQVTM and ANQGSEA. DNA for the CDR3: TGCAGCGTTGTGCCAGGGAACACTGAAGCTTTCTTT. Translation gives CSVVPGNTEAFF. Full variable domain (rest looked up from reference TRBV29-1 and TRBJ1-1): SAVISQKPSRDICQRGTSLTIQCQVDSQVTMMFWYRQQPGQSLTLIATANQGSEATYESGFVIDKFPISRPNLTFSTLTVSNMSPEDSSIYLCSVVPGNTEAFFGQGTRLTVV.

This clonotype was observed many times. The J gene is TRBJ2-5, the V gene TRBV7-2; 13 bases are a match to TRBD2. The CDR3 has 15 residues. Germline CDR1 is SGHTA and CDR2 is FQGNSA. V gave up 2 bases and J gave up 6 bases; unmatched junction bases: 3. The CDR3 DNA is TGTGCCAGCAGCTTAACTAGCGGGGGGGCTCAGACCCAGTACTTC. This codes for CASSLTSGGAQTQYF.

In this sample, this clonotype turned up many times. The chain couples TRBV12-3 or TRBV12-4 to TRBJ1-5; D gene ambiguous. There are 15 residues in the CDR3. Trimming removed 3 bases from V and 2 bases from J, with 11 bases in between. CDR3: CASSFRSSGNQPQHF. The CDR3 DNA follows: TGTGCCAGCAGTTTCCGGTCCTCGGGCAATCAGCCCCAGCATTTT.